The 10 T cell receptor beta chains given below trace back to one sample, sequenced in a study of blood T cell repertoires in COVID-19. Assay used: immunoSEQ multiplex PCR; TCRdb lists only in-frame clones, some missing. The profile shows about 380,000 clones, around 87% of them singletons. The source material was PBMCs or T cells enriched from blood (not recorded which). These receptors came from a man aged 25-45 years who had recovered from COVID-19.

The V gene is TRBV4-2, the J gene TRBJ1-2; the match to TRBD1 covers 7 bases. The germline CDR1 and CDR2 sequences are LGHNA and YNFKEQ. Germline trimming cut 1 base from V and 0 bases from J; bases unmatched to any gene: 8. The CDR3 is 17 amino acids. The CDR3: CASSQVFTGVANYGYTF. CDR3 in DNA: TGTGCCAGCAGCCAAGTGTTTACAGGGGTCGCTAACTATGGCTACACCTTC.

The rearrangement uses TRBV4-1 and TRBJ2-3, with a possible D match to TRBD2 (7 bases). This CDR3 contains 15 residues. The germline gives CDR1 MGHRA, CDR2 YSYEKL. V was trimmed by 2 bases and J by 3 bases, leaving 12 bases between them. CDR3 sequence: CASSQTGGQTDTQYF. The CDR3, as DNA: TGCGCCAGCAGCCAAACGGGGGGCCAGACAGATACGCAGTATTTT.

The chain couples TRBV5-1 to TRBJ1-4; D possibly corresponds to TRBD1 (6 bases). Trimming stripped 0 bases from V and 8 bases from J, with 17 bases between. CDR1 and CDR2 from the germline V gene are SGHRS and YFSETQ. This CDR3 contains 16 residues. The DNA of the CDR3 is TGCGCCAGCAGCTTGGTCGCAGGACAGTTGAGAGAAAAACTGTTTTTT. Protein sequence: CASSLVAGQLREKLFF.

The CDR3 loop reads CASSLVGQANYGYTF. The CDR3 DNA follows: TGTGCCAGCAGCTTGGTGGGACAGGCGAACTATGGCTACACCTTC. The chain recombines TRBV5-6 with TRBJ1-2; 8 nucleotides line up with TRBD1. The length of the CDR3 is 15 residues. The germline CDR1 and CDR2 sequences are SGHDT and YYEEEE. V shed 0 bases and J 2 bases; nucleotides not matched to a gene: 3.

The chain links TRBV18 to TRBJ1-1; the D is unclear. The ends were cut back, 3 bases at V and 5 bases at J, with 10 bases in the middle. This CDR3 spans 13 amino acids. Germline-derived CDR1 and CDR2 are KGHSH and LQKENI. This chain's CDR3 is CASSPSGSTEAFF. The CDR3 nucleotides are TGTGCCAGCTCACCGAGTGGTTCGACTGAAGCTTTCTTT.

V and J are TRBV9 and TRBJ2-1; TRBD2 matches 9 bases. Per germline, CDR1 SGDLS and CDR2 YYNGEE. With 4 bases clipped from V and 5 bases from J, the junction kept 7 bases outside the gene matches. The CDR3 covers 15 residues. The CDR3 loop is CASSFRGGADNEQFF. In nucleotides, the CDR3 is TGTGCCAGCAGCTTCCGCGGGGGGGCCGACAATGAGCAGTTCTTC.

V usage is TRBV6-5 and J usage is TRBJ1-4; 7 bases are a match to TRBD1. This CDR3 is 12 amino acids long. The germline CDR1 and CDR2 sequences are MNHEY and SVGAGI. J lost 10 bases, V lost 5 bases, and 4 bases had no gene match. Here the CDR3 reads CASSRQGRKLFF. CDR3 DNA sequence: TGTGCCAGCAGTCGACAGGGAAGAAAACTGTTTTTT.

In DNA, the CDR3 is TGCAGTGCTAGTGACAGATCCCATGGCTACACCTTC. This gives the protein CSASDRSHGYTF. The V call is TRBV20-1, the J call TRBJ1-2, with a tentative D call TRBD1 (5 bases). This CDR3 contains 12 residues. Trimming shortened V by 3 bases and J by 6 bases, and 11 bases separated the two germline ends. Looked up from germline, CDR1 is DFQATT and CDR2 is SNEGSKA (reference sequence).

The chain uses TRBV25-1 and TRBJ2-2; TRBD2 matches 7 bases. CDR3 length: 15 residues. The V segment lost 8 bases and the J segment 0 bases; nucleotides outside the gene matches: 6. Germline V gives CDR1 MGHDK, CDR2 SYGVNS. The chain's CDR3 is CASLGEGANTGELFF. Written as DNA, the CDR3 is TGTGCCAGCCTTGGGGAGGGAGCGAACACCGGGGAGCTGTTTTTT.

This rearrangement joins TRBV5-5 to TRBJ2-7; D call uncertain. Germline CDR1 reads SGHKS; CDR2 reads YYEKEE (reference sequence). The CDR3 consists of 12 residues. Trimming pared 0 bases from V and 4 bases from J, leaving 5 bases between. The CDR3 nucleotides read TGTGCCAGCAGCTTGGGAGGATACGAGCAGTACTTC. This sequence encodes CASSLGGYEQYF.